This entry lists 26 T cell receptor beta chains sequenced from one sample in a study of CD8+ T cells in alopecia areata. Sample treatment: oral pan-JAK inhibitor, 5-10 mg twice daily. cDNA serving as the sequencing template came from extracted, reverse transcribed RNA. Profiled with immunoSEQ multiplex PCR; TCRdb holds only in-frame clones, not every one. The data contain around 270,000 clones, 58% of them seen just once; the ten biggest clones take up more than 1.5%. This specimen was CD4+ T cells sorted from blood, taken at week 24, from a patient treated with tofacitinib. The receptors stem from a human donor with alopecia areata.

This sequence joins TRBV5-4 and TRBJ2-7; TRBD1 matches at 7 bases. Germline V CDR1 and CDR2: SGHNT, YYREEE (reference sequence). V trimming: 4 bases; J trimming: 5 bases; junction bases outside the gene matches: 9. This CDR3 is 14 amino acids long. CDR3 nucleotides: TGTGCCAGCAGCCCCGGGACAGCAAGGGACGAGCAGTACTTC. Its protein product is CASSPGTARDEQYF. The full variable domain, completed using reference TRBV5-4 and TRBJ2-7, is ETGVTQSPTHLIKTRGQQVTLRCSSQSGHNTVSWYQQALGQGPQFIFQYYREEENGRGNFPPRFSGLQFPNYSSELNVNALELDDSALYLCASSPGTARDEQYFGPGTRLTVT.

The table lists this clone with a few counts. The V call is TRBV25-1, the J call TRBJ2-3; 8 bases map to TRBD1. CDR1 MGHDK and CDR2 SYGVNS come from the germline V gene. The CDR3 extends over 15 amino acids. J gave up 0 bases and V 6 bases, and 5 bases lay outside the gene matches. The CDR3 loop is CASSPGQESTDTQYF. The CDR3 bases are TGTGCCAGCAGCCCGGGACAGGAAAGCACAGATACGCAGTATTTT.

The chain recombines TRBV27 with TRBJ2-1; possibly TRBD2 for D (6 bases). CDR3 length equals 15 residues. V lost 1 base to trimming and J lost 7 bases, with 14 bases between them. Germline CDR1 MNHEY, CDR2 SMNVEV (reference sequence). The CDR3 DNA sequence: TGTGCCAGCAGTTTATTGGGTAGAGGAGGGAATGAGCAGTTCTTC. Its protein product is CASSLLGRGGNEQFF.

CDR3 DNA: TGTGCCAGCTCTTCCCGTCTAGCGGGTCTGGGGAATGAGCAGTTCTTC. Amino acids: CASSSRLAGLGNEQFF. The chain has TRBV18 and TRBJ2-1, with 8 bases fitting TRBD2. CDR1 KGHSH and CDR2 LQKENI come from the germline V gene. Trimming removed 6 bases from V and 7 bases from J; junction bases left unmatched: 14. The CDR3 has 16 residues.

This chain connects TRBV4-3 to TRBJ2-3; 14 bases match TRBD2. With 0 bases clipped from V and 6 bases from J, the junction kept 8 bases outside the gene matches. CDR3 length equals 18 residues. Per the germline V gene, CDR1 is LGHNA and CDR2 is YSLEER. CDR3 protein: CASSQDKMGLAGVDTQYF. The CDR3 DNA follows: TGCGCCAGCAGCCAAGATAAGATGGGACTAGCGGGGGTCGATACGCAGTATTTT.

This clone was seen only a few times. The rearrangement joins TRBV28 to TRBJ2-2; 7 nucleotides agree with TRBD1. V was clipped by 5 bases and J by 2 bases; unmatched bases: 5. This CDR3 is built from 15 residues. Germline-derived CDR1 and CDR2 are MDHEN and SYDVKM. CDR3 DNA: TGTGCCAGCAGTCACTACAGGGGCAACACCGGGGAGCTGTTTTTT. It codes for CASSHYRGNTGELFF.

This rearrangement joins TRBV4-1 to TRBJ1-5; possible D gene TRBD1, 6 bases. CDR1 is MGHRA and CDR2 is YSYEKL in the germline V gene. The CDR3 runs to 15 residues. The ends were cut back, 3 bases at V and 3 bases at J, with 12 bases in the middle. The CDR3 sequence: CASSQGAVTNQPQHF. The CDR3 coding sequence is TGCGCCAGCAGCCAGGGGGCCGTTACCAATCAGCCCCAGCATTTT.

The chain recombines TRBV5-6 with TRBJ1-6; D is unclear. Trimming removed 0 bases from V and 7 bases from J, with 11 bases in between. CDR3 size: 15 residues. Looked up from germline, CDR1 is SGHDT and CDR2 is YYEEEE. The CDR3 reads CASSLETGSNSPLHF. The DNA of the CDR3 is TGTGCCAGCAGCTTGGAAACGGGGTCGAATTCACCCCTCCACTTT.

The rearrangement links TRBV30 to TRBJ2-7; D not certain. The CDR3 length is 13 residues. Germline V gene sequence: CDR1 GTSNPN, CDR2 SVGIG (reference sequence). V was cut by 2 bases and J by 2 bases, with 10 bases left in between. As DNA, the CDR3 is TGTGCCTGGAGTAACAGAAACCCCTACGAGCAGTACTTC. Encoded protein: CAWSNRNPYEQYF.

This clone was detected only a few times. V and J are TRBV4-2 and TRBJ1-2; 9 nucleotides align to TRBD1. Per the germline V gene, CDR1 is LGHNA and CDR2 is YNFKEQ. The CDR3 runs to 15 residues. V was clipped by 2 bases and J by 8 bases; unmatched bases: 9. The CDR3 DNA reads TGTGCCAGCAGCCAACCATTTACAGGGGGCAGGGGCTACACCTTC. It specifies CASSQPFTGGRGYTF.

This clone occurred a few times. This same CDR3 is encoded by further DNA sequences in the sample. V usage is TRBV29-1 and J usage is TRBJ1-2; weak D call: TRBD1 (6 bases). Trimming stripped 6 bases from V and 0 bases from J, with 11 bases between. Germline CDR1 reads SQVTM; CDR2 reads ANQGSEA. The CDR3 length is 13 residues. CDR3 nucleotides: TGCAGCGTCGGTACAGGGACTAACTATGGCTACACCTTC. Translating gives CSVGTGTNYGYTF.

This clone occurred once. This chain links TRBV29-1 with TRBJ2-4; D remains unclear. This CDR3 is built from 13 residues. The germline gives CDR1 SQVTM, CDR2 ANQGSEA. Trimming stripped 4 bases from V and 0 bases from J, with 7 bases between. The CDR3 spells CSVAVRAKNIQYF. CDR3 nucleotides: TGCAGCGTTGCCGTCCGAGCCAAAAACATTCAGTACTTC.

The CDR3 nucleotides read TGTGCCAGCAGCTCGGGACAGGCCTATGGCTACACCTTC. Translation gives CASSSGQAYGYTF. V is TRBV7-2 and J is TRBJ1-2; 8 nucleotides agree with TRBD1. The V segment lost 4 bases and the J segment 4 bases; nucleotides outside the gene matches: 2. The CDR3 totals 13 residues. The germline CDR1 and CDR2 sequences are SGHTA and FQGNSA. Looking up the rest from reference TRBV7-2 and TRBJ1-2 gives the full variable domain: GAGVSQSPSNKVTEKGKDVELRCDPISGHTALYWYRQSLGQGLEFLIYFQGNSAPDKSGLPSDRFSAERTGGSVSTLTIQRTQQEDSAVYLCASSSGQAYGYTFGSGTRLTVV.

This chain uses TRBV4-2 with TRBJ2-3; no clear D. CDR1 and CDR2 from the germline V gene are LGHNA and YNFKEQ. This CDR3 is 12 amino acids long. V was clipped by 4 bases and J by 6 bases, with 8 bases between them. The CDR3 loop reads CASSREFDTQYF. CDR3 nucleotide sequence: TGTGCCAGCAGCCGAGAGTTTGATACGCAGTATTTT.

V usage is TRBV5-1 and J usage is TRBJ1-1; D is unclear. The CDR3 contains 11 residues. CDR1 is SGHRS and CDR2 is YFSETQ in the germline V gene. V was shortened by 4 bases and J by 1 base, with 2 bases between the two germline ends. CDR3 sequence (DNA): TGCGCCAGCAGCGGGAACACTGAAGCTTTCTTT. As protein: CASSGNTEAFF.

V usage is TRBV6-6 and J usage is TRBJ1-1; D call uncertain. V lost 0 bases and J lost 9, with 14 bases in between. The CDR3 has 14 residues. Germline CDR1 is MNHNY and CDR2 is SVGAGI (reference sequence). CDR3 nucleotide sequence: TGTGCCAGCAGTTACTCTCTAGGCGACGTTCAAGCTTTCTTT. Translating gives CASSYSLGDVQAFF.

The rearrangement links TRBV29-1 to TRBJ2-3; 9 bases line up with TRBD2. Germline CDR1 and CDR2: SQVTM and ANQGSEA. CDR3 size: 14 residues. V trimming: 5 bases; J trimming: 1 base; junction bases outside the gene matches: 4. CDR3 sequence reads: CSVQRGDGTDTQYF. Here the CDR3 DNA reads TGCAGCGTTCAGCGGGGGGACGGCACAGATACGCAGTATTTT.

V and J are TRBV30 and TRBJ1-1, with D tentatively TRBD1 (6 bases). The germline V gene has CDR1 GTSNPN and CDR2 SVGIG (reference sequence). This CDR3 spans 13 amino acids. The V end lost 0 bases, the J end lost 6 bases, and 11 bases lay between the germline ends. CDR3 DNA: TGTGCCTGGAGTGTATTACAGGGAGCTGAAGCTTTCTTT. Protein product: CAWSVLQGAEAFF.

V gene TRBV28 combines with J gene TRBJ2-7, with no clear D. This CDR3 contains 11 residues. Germline assignment: CDR1 MDHEN and CDR2 SYDVKM. Trimming stripped 5 bases from V and 7 bases from J, with 9 bases between. The CDR3, as DNA: TGTGCCAGCAGTGGTCGAAGGGAGCAGTACTTC. Protein: CASSGRREQYF.

This chain uses TRBV10-3 with TRBJ2-5; 7 bases are shared with TRBD1. CDR1 and CDR2 from the germline V gene are ENHRY and SYGVKD. CDR3 length equals 13 residues. The J segment lost 3 bases and the V segment lost 6 bases, leaving 4 bases of the junction unmatched. Here the CDR3 DNA reads TGTGCCATCAGCGACAGGGTTGAAGAGACCCAGTACTTC. Protein product: CAISDRVEETQYF.

The gene calls are TRBV6-6 and TRBJ2-3, with 8 bases aligning to TRBD1. CDR1 MNHNY and CDR2 SVGAGI come from the germline V gene (reference sequence). Trimming at V came to 6 bases and at J to 3 bases, leaving 5 bases not matched to a gene. The CDR3 runs 14 residues. Here the CDR3 reads CASSRGQGTDTQYF. The CDR3 DNA reads as TGTGCCAGCAGCCGCGGACAGGGAACAGATACGCAGTATTTT.

The chain recombines TRBV30 with TRBJ2-2; 7 nucleotides line up with TRBD1. V lost 5 bases and J lost 8; bases outside the gene matches: 8. The CDR3 contains 13 residues. Germline CDR1 and CDR2: GTSNPN and SVGIG (reference sequence). CDR3: CAWDTGVSGELFF. The CDR3 coding sequence is TGTGCCTGGGATACAGGGGTCTCGGGGGAGCTGTTTTTT.

This clone was detected only a few times. The V gene is TRBV5-6, the J gene TRBJ2-5, with 8 bases fitting TRBD2. This CDR3 is 14 amino acids long. Trimming removed 4 bases from V and 4 bases from J; junction bases left unmatched: 6. Germline assignment: CDR1 SGHDT and CDR2 YYEEEE. CDR3 protein: CASSPGLAVETQYF. The CDR3 DNA is TGTGCCAGCAGCCCCGGACTAGCTGTAGAGACCCAGTACTTC. The variable domain in full, with the rest retrieved from reference TRBV5-6 and TRBJ2-5, is DAGVTQSPTHLIKTRGQQVTLRCSPKSGHDTVSWYQQALGQGPQFIFQYYEEEERQRGNFPDRFSGHQFPNYSSELNVNALLLGDSALYLCASSPGLAVETQYFGPGTRLLVL.

There are a few counts of this clone. This chain connects TRBV2 to TRBJ2-5, with 11 bases fitting TRBD1. The trim removed 5 bases at V and 4 bases at J, leaving 6 bases unmatched. The CDR3 is 15 residues long. The germline V gene has CDR1 SNHLY and CDR2 FYNNEI. The CDR3 spells CASSRDRGNGETQYF. CDR3 sequence (DNA): TGTGCCAGCAGTCGGGACAGGGGGAATGGAGAGACCCAGTACTTC.

This clone has only a few counts. The chain uses TRBV2 and TRBJ2-6, with unresolved D. The CDR3 runs 15 residues. V lost 3 bases to trimming and J lost 0 bases, with 6 bases between them. Germline loops: CDR1 SNHLY, CDR2 FYNNEI. The CDR3 spells CASSDSGSGANVLTF. For the CDR3, the DNA is TGTGCCAGCAGTGACTCGGGCTCTGGGGCCAACGTCCTGACTTTC.

The table lists this clone with a count of one. This chain joins TRBV5-1 and TRBJ1-6; 8 bases fit TRBD1. Losses at the gene ends were 4 bases for V and 9 bases for J; bases not matched to a gene: 6. The CDR3 length is 14 residues. CDR1 is SGHRS and CDR2 is YFSETQ in the germline V gene. CDR3 amino acids: CASSPDRDTSPLHF. As DNA, the CDR3 is TGCGCCAGCAGCCCGGACAGGGATACTTCACCCCTCCACTTT.